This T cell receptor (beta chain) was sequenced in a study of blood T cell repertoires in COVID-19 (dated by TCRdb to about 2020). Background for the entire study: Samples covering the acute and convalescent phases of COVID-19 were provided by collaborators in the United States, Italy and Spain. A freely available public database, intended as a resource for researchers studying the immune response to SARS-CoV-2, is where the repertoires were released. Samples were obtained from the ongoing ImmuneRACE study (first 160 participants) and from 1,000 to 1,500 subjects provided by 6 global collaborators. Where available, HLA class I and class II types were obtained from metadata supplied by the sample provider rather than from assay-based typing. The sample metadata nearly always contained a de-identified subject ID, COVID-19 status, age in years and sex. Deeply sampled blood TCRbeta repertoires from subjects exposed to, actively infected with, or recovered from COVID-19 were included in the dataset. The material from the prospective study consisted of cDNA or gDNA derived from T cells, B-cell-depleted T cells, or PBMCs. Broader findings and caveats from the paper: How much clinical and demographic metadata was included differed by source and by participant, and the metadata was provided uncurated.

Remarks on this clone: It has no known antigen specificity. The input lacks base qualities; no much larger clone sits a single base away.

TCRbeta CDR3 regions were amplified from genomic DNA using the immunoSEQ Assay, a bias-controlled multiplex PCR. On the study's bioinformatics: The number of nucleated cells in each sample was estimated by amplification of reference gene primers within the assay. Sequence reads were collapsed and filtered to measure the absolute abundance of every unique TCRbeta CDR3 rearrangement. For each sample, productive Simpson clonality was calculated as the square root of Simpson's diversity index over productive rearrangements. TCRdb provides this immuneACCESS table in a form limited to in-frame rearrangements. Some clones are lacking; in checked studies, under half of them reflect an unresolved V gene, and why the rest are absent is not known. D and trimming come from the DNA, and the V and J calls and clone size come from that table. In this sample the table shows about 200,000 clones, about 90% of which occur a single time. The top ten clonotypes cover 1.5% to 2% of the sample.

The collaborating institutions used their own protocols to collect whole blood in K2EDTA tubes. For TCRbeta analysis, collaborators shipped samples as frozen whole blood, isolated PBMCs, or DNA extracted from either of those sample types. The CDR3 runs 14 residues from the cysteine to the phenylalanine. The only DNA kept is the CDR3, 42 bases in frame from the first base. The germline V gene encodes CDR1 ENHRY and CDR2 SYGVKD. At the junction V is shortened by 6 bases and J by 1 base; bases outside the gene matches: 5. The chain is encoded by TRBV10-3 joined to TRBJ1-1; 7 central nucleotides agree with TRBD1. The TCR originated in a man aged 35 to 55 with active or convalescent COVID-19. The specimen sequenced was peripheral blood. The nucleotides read TGTGCCATCAGATTGCAGGGGGGGAACACTGAAGCTTTCTTT. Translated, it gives CAIRLQGGNTEAFF.